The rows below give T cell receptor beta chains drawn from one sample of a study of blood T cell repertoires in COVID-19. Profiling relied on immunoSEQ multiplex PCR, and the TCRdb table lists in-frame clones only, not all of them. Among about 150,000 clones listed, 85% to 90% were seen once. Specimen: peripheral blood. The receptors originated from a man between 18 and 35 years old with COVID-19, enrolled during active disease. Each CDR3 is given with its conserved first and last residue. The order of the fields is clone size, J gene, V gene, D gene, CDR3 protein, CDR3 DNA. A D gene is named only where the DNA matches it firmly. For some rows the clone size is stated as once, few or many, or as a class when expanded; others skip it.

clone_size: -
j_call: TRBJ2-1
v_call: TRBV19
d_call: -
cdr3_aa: CASSSASGNEQFF
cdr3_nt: TGTGCCAGTAGTTCGGCTAGTGGCAATGAGCAGTTCTTC

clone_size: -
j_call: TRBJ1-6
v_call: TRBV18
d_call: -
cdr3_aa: CASSPRDVNNSPLHF
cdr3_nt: TGTGCCAGCTCACCGCGGGACGTGAATAATTCACCCCTCCACTTT

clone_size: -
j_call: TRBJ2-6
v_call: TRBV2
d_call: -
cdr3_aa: CASDSSGANVLTF
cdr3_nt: TGTGCCAGCGACAGTTCTGGGGCCAACGTCCTGACTTTC

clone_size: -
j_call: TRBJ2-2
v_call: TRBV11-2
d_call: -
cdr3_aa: CASSFPEARPDTGELFF
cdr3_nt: TGTGCCAGCAGCTTTCCAGAGGCCCGCCCGGACACCGGGGAGCTGTTTTTT

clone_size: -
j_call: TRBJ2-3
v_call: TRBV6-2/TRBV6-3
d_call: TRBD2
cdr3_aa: CASSRAGTTDTQYF
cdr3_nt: TGTGCCAGCAGTCGAGCGGGGACCACAGATACGCAGTATTTT

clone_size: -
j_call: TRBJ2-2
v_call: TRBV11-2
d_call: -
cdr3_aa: CASSFSGLGELFF
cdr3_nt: TGTGCCAGCAGCTTTAGCGGACTCGGGGAGCTGTTTTTT

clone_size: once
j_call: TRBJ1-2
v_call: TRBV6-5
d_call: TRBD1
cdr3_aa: CASSADRIYGYTF
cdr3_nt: TGTGCCAGCAGCGCGGACAGGATCTATGGCTACACCTTC

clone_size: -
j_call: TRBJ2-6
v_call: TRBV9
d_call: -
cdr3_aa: CASSVWGTSSGANVLTF
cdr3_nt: TGTGCCAGCAGCGTTTGGGGGACAAGCTCTGGGGCCAACGTCCTGACTTTC

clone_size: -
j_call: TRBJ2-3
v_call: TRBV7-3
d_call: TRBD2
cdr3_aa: CASSTPQAGGSDTQYF
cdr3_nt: TGTGCCAGCAGCACCCCCCAAGCGGGAGGATCAGATACGCAGTATTTT

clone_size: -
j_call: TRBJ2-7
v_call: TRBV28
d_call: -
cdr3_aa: CASSSRTPGTTSYEQYF
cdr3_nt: TGTGCCAGCAGTTCCCGAACTCCCGGGACAACCTCCTACGAGCAGTACTTC

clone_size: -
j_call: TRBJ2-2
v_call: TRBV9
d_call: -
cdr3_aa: CASSAGGELFF
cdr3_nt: TGTGCCAGCAGCGCGGGCGGGGAGCTGTTTTTT

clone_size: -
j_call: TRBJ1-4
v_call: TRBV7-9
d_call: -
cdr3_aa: CASSLAQGREKLLF
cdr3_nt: TGTGCCAGCAGCTTAGCACAGGGTAGAGAAAAACTGCTTTTT

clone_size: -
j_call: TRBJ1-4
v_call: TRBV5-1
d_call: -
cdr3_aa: CASSLVAATNEKLFF
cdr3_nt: TGCGCCAGCAGCTTGGTGGCGGCAACTAATGAAAAACTGTTTTTT

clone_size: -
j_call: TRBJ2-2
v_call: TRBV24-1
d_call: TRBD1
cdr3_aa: CATSPSDRYTGELFF
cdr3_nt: TGTGCCACCAGCCCGTCGGACAGGTATACCGGGGAGCTGTTTTTT

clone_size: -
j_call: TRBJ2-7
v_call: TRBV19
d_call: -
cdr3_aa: CASSIQVSIYEQYF
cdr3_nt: TGTGCCAGTAGTATCCAGGTTTCTATCTACGAGCAGTACTTC

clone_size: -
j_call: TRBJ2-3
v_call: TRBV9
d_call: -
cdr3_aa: CASSPTGHFTDTQYF
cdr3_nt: TGTGCCAGCAGCCCTACAGGCCATTTCACAGATACGCAGTATTTT

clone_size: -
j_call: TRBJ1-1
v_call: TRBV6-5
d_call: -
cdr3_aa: CASSLTANTEAFF
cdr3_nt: TGTGCCAGCAGCCTTACAGCGAACACTGAAGCTTTCTTT

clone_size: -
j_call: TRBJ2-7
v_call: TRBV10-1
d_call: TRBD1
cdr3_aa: CASSNRDRVFYEQYF
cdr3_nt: TGCGCCAGCAGTAACCGGGACAGGGTCTTCTACGAGCAGTACTTC

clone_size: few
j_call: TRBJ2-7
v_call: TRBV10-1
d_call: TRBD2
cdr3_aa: CASSERGPREDEQYF
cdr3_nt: TGCGCCAGCAGTGAGAGGGGACCCCGGGAGGACGAGCAGTACTTC

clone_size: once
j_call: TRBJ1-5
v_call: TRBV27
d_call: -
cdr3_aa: CASSLWGGYNQPQHF
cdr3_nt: TGTGCCAGCAGTTTATGGGGAGGATACAATCAGCCCCAGCATTTT

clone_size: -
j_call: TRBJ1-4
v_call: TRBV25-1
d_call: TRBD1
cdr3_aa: CASRRDRDEKLLF
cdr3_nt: TGTGCCAGCCGACGGGACAGGGACGAAAAACTGCTTTTT

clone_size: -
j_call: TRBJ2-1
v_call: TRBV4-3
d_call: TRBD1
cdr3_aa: CASSQLGTEQEQFF
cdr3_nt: TGCGCCAGCAGCCAACTCGGGACAGAACAAGAGCAGTTCTTC

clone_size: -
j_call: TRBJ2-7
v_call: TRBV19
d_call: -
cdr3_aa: CASSPGDFSYEQYF
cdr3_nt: TGTGCCAGTAGTCCGGGGGATTTCTCCTACGAGCAGTACTTC

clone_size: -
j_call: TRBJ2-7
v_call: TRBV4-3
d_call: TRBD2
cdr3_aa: CASSLTRGGGSYEQYF
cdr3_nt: TGCGCCAGCAGCCTCACCAGGGGCGGGGGGTCCTACGAGCAGTACTTC

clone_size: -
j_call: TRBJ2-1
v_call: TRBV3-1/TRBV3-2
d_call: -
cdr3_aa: CASSPISAPYNEQFF
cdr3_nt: TGTGCCAGCAGCCCGATTAGTGCCCCATACAATGAGCAGTTCTTC

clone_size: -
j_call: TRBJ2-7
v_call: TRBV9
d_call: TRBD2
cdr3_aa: CASSVATVAGVGEQYF
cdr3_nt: TGTGCCAGCAGCGTAGCTACGGTAGCGGGAGTCGGGGAGCAGTACTTC